This T cell receptor (beta chain) was identified in a study of identical twins. Findings of the study overall: The more abundant beta clonotypes in cord blood had fewer insertions, and memory repertoires did not show this. Out-of-frame beta chain sequences displayed weaker excess sharing between twins.

Carrying unique molecular identifiers, the cDNA also gained a universal primer site through template switching. TCRdb passed the 5' RACE reads through MiXCR, listing each CDR3 protein once. The sample carries 1.5 million to 2 million distinct CDR3 sequences, about 30% recorded once. The CDR3 consists of 14 residues. Germline V gene sequence: CDR1 MNHEY, CDR2 SVGAGI. V lost 3 bases to trimming and J lost 5 bases; unmatched junction nucleotides: 7. This clonotype has a count of ten or more. Antigen specificity is unknown. In every case, the donor was a healthy Caucasian. The receptor was derived from a newborn girl in good health. This chain uses TRBV6-5 with TRBJ2-7; 7 nucleotides line up with TRBD2. What was sequenced was cord blood. The CDR3 region has the DNA TGTGCCAGCAGTTATCGGCGGGAGAACAACGAGCAGTACTTC. This translates into CASSYRRENNEQYF.